The T cell receptor (beta chain) described here comes from a study of blood T cell repertoires in COVID-19. Across the whole study: Sites in the United States, Italy and Spain provided acute and convalescent COVID-19 samples. Nucleic acid was either cDNA or gDNA, and it came from T cells, B-cell-depleted T cells, or PBMCs.

In the authors' methods: Quantification of nucleated cells was approximated via reference gene primer amplification. Assay used: immunoSEQ multiplex PCR; TCRdb lists only in-frame clones, some missing. V and J calls and clone size follow that table, whereas D and trimming were derived from the DNA. This table holds over 250,000 clones, under 90% found once. There are 14 residues in the CDR3. Germline V lookup: CDR1 MNHNS, CDR2 SASEGT. The junction had 5 bases not matched to a gene; V was cut back by 2 bases and J by 5 bases. This TCR derives from a man aged 45-65 years with acute or convalescent COVID-19. Sequencing was done on a sample of peripheral blood. The chain combines TRBV6-1 with TRBJ1-1, with 7 bases that match TRBD1. Here the CDR3 DNA reads TGTGCCAGCAGTGAAACAGGGGATAATACTGAAGCTTTCTTT. It is translated as CASSETGDNTEAFF.